This T cell receptor (beta chain) is drawn from a study of breast tumors, draining lymph nodes, adjacent tissues. Whole-study results and caveats: Tumor repertoires ranked between lymph nodes and nontumor tissue in diversity, with V and J gene preferences. Compared with basal-like, luminal-like tumors shared significantly more repertoire with nontumor tissue. That most tumor T cells come from lymph nodes remained unproven.

Germline CDR1 SGHNT, CDR2 YYREEE (reference sequence). The CDR3 has 14 residues. Breast cancer patients provided tissue from their axillary draining lymph nodes. TCRdb reprocessed the multiplex PCR reads with MiXCR, giving one entry per CDR3 protein. The table includes some 100,000 distinct CDR3 sequences, about 20% detected once. On this clonotype: What it binds is unknown. This may be a read error: a much more frequent sequence differs by one nucleotide.

The source of this sequence is a female donor with breast cancer. Some clones in this sample may be carry-over from other donors' samples. The rearrangement links TRBV5-4 to TRBJ2-6, with a tentative D call TRBD2 (5 bases). Sequencing used axillary lymph node tissue. The CDR3 region is CASSADSAANVLTF. In DNA, the CDR3 is TGTGCCAGCAGCGCGGACTCTGCGGCCAACGTCCTGACTTTC.